These 5 T cell receptor beta chains were all obtained from the same sample, sequenced in a study of blood T cell repertoires in COVID-19. Repertoires were generated with immunoSEQ multiplex PCR, while TCRdb's copy carries only in-frame clones and drops some. This table holds 180,000 or so clones, roughly 89% found once. The specimen sequenced was PBMCs or T cells enriched from blood (not recorded which). These receptors were collected from a woman in her thirties or forties with acute COVID-19.

The chain recombines TRBV7-2 with TRBJ2-3; D gene unclear. V lost 9 bases and J lost 0, with 4 bases in between. This CDR3 spans 11 amino acids. The germline V gene has CDR1 SGHTA and CDR2 FQGNSA. CDR3 in DNA: TGTGCCAGTACTAGCACAGATACGCAGTATTTT. Protein: CASTSTDTQYF. Based on the CDR3 plus reference TRBV7-2 and TRBJ2-3, the full variable domain is GAGVSQSPSNKVTEKGKDVELRCDPISGHTALYWYRQSLGQGLEFLIYFQGNSAPDKSGLPSDRFSAERTGGSVSTLTIQRTQQEDSAVYLCASTSTDTQYFGPGTRLTVL.

The chain has TRBV9 and TRBJ2-5; TRBD2 matches at 8 bases. With V trimmed by 0 bases and J by 0 bases, 4 bases remained unmatched. The V gene's germline CDR1 is SGDLS and CDR2 YYNGEE. The CDR3 runs to 16 residues. CDR3 nucleotides: TGTGCCAGCAGCGTAGGGACTAGCAGATACCAAGAGACCCAGTACTTC. Amino acid sequence: CASSVGTSRYQETQYF.

This clone showed up just a few times. This chain's CDR3 is CASSLGQRLSGNTIYF. DNA of the CDR3: TGTGCCAGCAGCTTGGGACAGCGACTCTCTGGAAACACCATATATTTT. The V and J genes are TRBV3-1 (or the pseudogene TRBV3-2) and TRBJ1-3; 7 bases agree with TRBD1. V lost 5 bases, J lost 0 bases, and 7 bases stayed unmatched. Per germline, CDR1 LGHDT and CDR2 YNNKEL (reference sequence). The CDR3 is 16 amino acids.

The J gene is TRBJ2-5, the V gene TRBV5-1; TRBD2 is a possible D gene (5 bases). The CDR3 covers 13 residues. V gave up 0 bases and J gave up 7 bases, with 10 bases separating them. Germline lookup yields CDR1 SGHRS and CDR2 YFSETQ. Written as DNA, the CDR3 is TGCGCCAGCAGCTTGGTACTTCGGGGGACCCAGTACTTC. Residues: CASSLVLRGTQYF.

This chain uses TRBV2 with TRBJ2-1; TRBD1 matches at 7 bases. The CDR3 loop spans 15 amino acids. Germline V CDR1 and CDR2: SNHLY, FYNNEI. V shed 6 bases, J shed 7 bases, and the junction held 12 bases outside the gene matches. The CDR3 region is CASRGDRATRNEQFF. In DNA form, the CDR3 reads TGTGCCAGCAGGGGTGACAGGGCAACAAGGAATGAGCAGTTCTTC.